This T cell receptor beta chain was documented in a study of cytomegalovirus exposure and HLA in healthy donors. In the PCR, 60 Vbeta and 13 Jbeta primers were used. Sequenced by immunoSEQ multiplex PCR; TCRdb stores in-frame clones only, minus some. This sample has approximately 74,000 clones, with 70% to 85% found just once. There are 16 residues in the CDR3. The clonotype comes from a man between 60 and 70 years old in good health and CMV-seropositive. Material for sequencing was PBMCs. This sequence joins TRBV21-1 and TRBJ2-6; the table's D call of TRBD1 was not tested on the DNA. TRBV21-1 is reported as a pseudogene. The CDR3 DNA reads as TGTGCCAGCAGGGGACAGCCTTACTCTGGGGCCAACGTCCTGACTTTC. Its translation is CASRGQPYSGANVLTF.